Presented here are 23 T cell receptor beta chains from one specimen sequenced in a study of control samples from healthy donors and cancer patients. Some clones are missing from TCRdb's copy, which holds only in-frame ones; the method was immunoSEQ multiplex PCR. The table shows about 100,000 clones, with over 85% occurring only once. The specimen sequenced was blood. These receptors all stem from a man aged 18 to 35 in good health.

CDR3 region: CASSRVQSSNTEAFF. DNA of the CDR3: TGTGCCAGCAGCCGGGTACAGAGCTCGAACACTGAAGCTTTCTTT. The chain employs TRBV5-4 and TRBJ1-1; D gene uncertain. V lost 4 bases, J lost 1 base, and 14 bases lay in between. This CDR3 contains 15 residues. Germline CDR1 reads SGHNT; CDR2 reads YYREEE (reference sequence).

This chain's CDR3 is CASSLALGGSSPLHF. The CDR3 DNA follows: TGTGCCAGCAGCTTGGCTTTAGGGGGAAGCTCACCCCTCCACTTT. The rearrangement links TRBV5-4 to TRBJ1-6; possible D gene TRBD1, 6 bases. V was shortened by 0 bases and J by 10 bases, with 14 bases between the two germline ends. CDR3 size: 15 residues. Germline V gene sequence: CDR1 SGHNT, CDR2 YYREEE (reference sequence). Full variable domain (remainder filled in from reference TRBV5-4 and TRBJ1-6): ETGVTQSPTHLIKTRGQQVTLRCSSQSGHNTVSWYQQALGQGPQFIFQYYREEENGRGNFPPRFSGLQFPNYSSELNVNALELDDSALYLCASSLALGGSSPLHFGNGTRLTVT.

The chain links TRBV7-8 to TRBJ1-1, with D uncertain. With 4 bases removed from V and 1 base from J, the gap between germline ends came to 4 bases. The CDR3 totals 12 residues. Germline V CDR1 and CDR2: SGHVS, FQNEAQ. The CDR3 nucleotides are TGTGCCAGCAGCTGGGGGAACACTGAAGCTTTCTTT. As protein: CASSWGNTEAFF.

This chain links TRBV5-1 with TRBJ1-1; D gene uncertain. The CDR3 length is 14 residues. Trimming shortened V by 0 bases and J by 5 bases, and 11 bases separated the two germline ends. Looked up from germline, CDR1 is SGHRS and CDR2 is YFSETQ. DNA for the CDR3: TGCGCCAGCAGCTTGGGACTGATTGAGACTGAAGCTTTCTTT. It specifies CASSLGLIETEAFF.

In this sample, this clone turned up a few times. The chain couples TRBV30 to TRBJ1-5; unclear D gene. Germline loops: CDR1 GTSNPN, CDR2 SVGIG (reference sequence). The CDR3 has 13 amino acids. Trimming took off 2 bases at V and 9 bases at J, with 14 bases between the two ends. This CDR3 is CAWSPWSSGPQHF. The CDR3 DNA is TGTGCCTGGAGTCCATGGAGTTCGGGGCCCCAGCATTTT.

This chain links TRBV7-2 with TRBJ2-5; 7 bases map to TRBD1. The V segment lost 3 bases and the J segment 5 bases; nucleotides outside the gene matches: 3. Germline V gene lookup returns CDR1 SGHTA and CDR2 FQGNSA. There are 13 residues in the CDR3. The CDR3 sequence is CASSFGQAETQYF. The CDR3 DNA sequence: TGTGCCAGCAGCTTCGGACAGGCGGAGACCCAGTACTTC.

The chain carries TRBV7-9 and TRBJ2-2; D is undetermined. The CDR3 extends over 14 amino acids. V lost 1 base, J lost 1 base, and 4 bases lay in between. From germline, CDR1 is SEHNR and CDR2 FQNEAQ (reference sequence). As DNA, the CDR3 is TGTGCCAGCAGCTTAGACAGGAACACCGGGGAGCTGTTTTTT. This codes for CASSLDRNTGELFF.

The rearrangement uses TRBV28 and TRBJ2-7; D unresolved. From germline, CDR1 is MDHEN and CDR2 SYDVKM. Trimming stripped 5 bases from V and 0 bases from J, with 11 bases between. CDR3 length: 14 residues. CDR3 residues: CASSGPQSSYEQYF. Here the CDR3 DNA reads TGTGCCAGCAGTGGGCCTCAGAGCTCCTACGAGCAGTACTTC.

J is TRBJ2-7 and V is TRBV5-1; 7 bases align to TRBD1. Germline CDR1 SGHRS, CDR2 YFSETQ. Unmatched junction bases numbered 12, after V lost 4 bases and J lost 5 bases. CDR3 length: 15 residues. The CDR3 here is CASSLARQGTNEQYF. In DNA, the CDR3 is TGCGCCAGCAGCCTCGCCCGACAGGGTACGAACGAGCAGTACTTC.

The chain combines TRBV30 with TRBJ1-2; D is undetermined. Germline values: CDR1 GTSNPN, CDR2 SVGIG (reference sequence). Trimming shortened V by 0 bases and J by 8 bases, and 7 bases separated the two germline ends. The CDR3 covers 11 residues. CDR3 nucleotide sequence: TGTGCCTGGAGTGTACATCGAGGCTACACCTTC. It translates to CAWSVHRGYTF.

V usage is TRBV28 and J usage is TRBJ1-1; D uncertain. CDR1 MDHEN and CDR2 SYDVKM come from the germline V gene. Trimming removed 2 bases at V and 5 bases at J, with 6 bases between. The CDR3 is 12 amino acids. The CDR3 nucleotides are TGTGCCAGCAGTTTAGCTCCGACTGAAGCTTTCTTT. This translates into CASSLAPTEAFF.

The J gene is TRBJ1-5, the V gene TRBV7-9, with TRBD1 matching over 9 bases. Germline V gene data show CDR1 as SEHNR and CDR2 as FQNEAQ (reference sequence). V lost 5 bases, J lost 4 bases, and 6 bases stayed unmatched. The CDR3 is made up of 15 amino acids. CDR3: CASSPGTGRNQPQHF. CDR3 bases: TGTGCCAGCAGCCCAGGGACAGGGAGAAATCAGCCCCAGCATTTT. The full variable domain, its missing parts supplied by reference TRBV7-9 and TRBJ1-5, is DTGVSQNPRHKITKRGQNVTFRCDPISEHNRLYWYRQTLGQGPEFLTYFQNEAQLEKSRLLSDRFSAERPKGSFSTLEIQRTEQGDSAMYLCASSPGTGRNQPQHFGDGTRLSIL.

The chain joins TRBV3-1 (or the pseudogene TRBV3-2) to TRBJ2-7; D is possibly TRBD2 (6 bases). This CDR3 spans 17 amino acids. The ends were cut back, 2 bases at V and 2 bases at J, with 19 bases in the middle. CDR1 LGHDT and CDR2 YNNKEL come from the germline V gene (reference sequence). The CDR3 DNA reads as TGTGCCAGCAGCCAACGAATCGGGGCGGGAAGCACCTACGAGCAGTACTTC. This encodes CASSQRIGAGSTYEQYF.

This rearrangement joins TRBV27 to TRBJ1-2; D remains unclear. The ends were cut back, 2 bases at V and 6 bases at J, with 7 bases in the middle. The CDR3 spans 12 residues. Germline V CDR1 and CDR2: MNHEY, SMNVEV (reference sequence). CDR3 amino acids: CASSLPGDGYTF. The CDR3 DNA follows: TGTGCCAGCAGTTTACCGGGAGATGGCTACACCTTC.

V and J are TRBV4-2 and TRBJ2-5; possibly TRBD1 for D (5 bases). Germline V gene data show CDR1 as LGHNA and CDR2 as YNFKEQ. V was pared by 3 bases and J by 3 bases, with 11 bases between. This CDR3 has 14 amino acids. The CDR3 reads CASSQGQSKETQYF. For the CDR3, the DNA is TGTGCCAGCAGCCAGGGGCAGAGTAAAGAGACCCAGTACTTC.

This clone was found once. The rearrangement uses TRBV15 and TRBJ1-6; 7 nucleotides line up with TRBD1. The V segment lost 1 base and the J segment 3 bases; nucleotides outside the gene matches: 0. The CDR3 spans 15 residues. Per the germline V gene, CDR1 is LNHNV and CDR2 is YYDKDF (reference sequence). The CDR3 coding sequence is TGTGCCACCAGCAGAGGACAGGGCTATAATTCACCCCTCCACTTT. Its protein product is CATSRGQGYNSPLHF.

The chain's CDR3 is CASSLGQLNQPQHF. CDR3 nucleotide sequence: TGTGCCAGCAGCCTTGGGCAGCTTAATCAGCCCCAGCATTTT. The V call is TRBV9, the J call TRBJ1-5; D call uncertain. V lost 4 bases and J lost 4, with 12 bases in between. Germline V gene lookup returns CDR1 SGDLS and CDR2 YYNGEE. The CDR3 covers 14 residues.

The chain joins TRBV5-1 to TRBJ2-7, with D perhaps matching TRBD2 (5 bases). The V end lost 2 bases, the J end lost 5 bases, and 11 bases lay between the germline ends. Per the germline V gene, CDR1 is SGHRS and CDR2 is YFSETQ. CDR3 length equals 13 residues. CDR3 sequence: CASSLVAGNEQYF. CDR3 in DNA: TGCGCCAGCAGCTTAGTTGCGGGCAACGAGCAGTACTTC. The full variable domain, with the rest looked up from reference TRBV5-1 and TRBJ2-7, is KAGVTQTPRYLIKTRGQQVTLSCSPISGHRSVSWYQQTPGQGLQFLFEYFSETQRNKGNFPGRFSGRQFSNSRSEMNVSTLELGDSALYLCASSLVAGNEQYFGPGTRLTVT.

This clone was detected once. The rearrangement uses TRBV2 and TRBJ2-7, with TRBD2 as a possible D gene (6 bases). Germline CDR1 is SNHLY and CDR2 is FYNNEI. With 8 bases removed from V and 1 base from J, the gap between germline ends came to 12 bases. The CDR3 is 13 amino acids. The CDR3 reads CASCQTSSYEQYF. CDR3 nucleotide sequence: TGTGCCAGCTGCCAGACTAGTTCCTACGAGCAGTACTTC.

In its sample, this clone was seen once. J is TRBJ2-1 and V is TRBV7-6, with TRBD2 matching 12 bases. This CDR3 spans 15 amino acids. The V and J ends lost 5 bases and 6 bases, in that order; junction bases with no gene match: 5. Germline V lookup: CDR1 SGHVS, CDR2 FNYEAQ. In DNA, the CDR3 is TGTGCCAGCAGCACCCTAGCGGGGGGGCTCAATGAGCAGTTCTTC. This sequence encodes CASSTLAGGLNEQFF.

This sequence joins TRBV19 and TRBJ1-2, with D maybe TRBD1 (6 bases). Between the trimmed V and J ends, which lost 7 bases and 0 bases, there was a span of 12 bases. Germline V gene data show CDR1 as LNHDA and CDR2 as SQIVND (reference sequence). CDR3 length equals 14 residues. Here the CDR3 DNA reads TGTGCCAGTACGCGGGGGCCGGCTAACTATGGCTACACCTTC. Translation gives CASTRGPANYGYTF. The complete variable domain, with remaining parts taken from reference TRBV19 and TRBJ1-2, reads DGGITQSPKYLFRKEGQNVTLSCEQNLNHDAMYWYRQDPGQGLRLIYYSQIVNDFQKGDIAEGYSVSREKKESFPLTVTSAQKNPTAFYLCASTRGPANYGYTFGSGTRLTVV.

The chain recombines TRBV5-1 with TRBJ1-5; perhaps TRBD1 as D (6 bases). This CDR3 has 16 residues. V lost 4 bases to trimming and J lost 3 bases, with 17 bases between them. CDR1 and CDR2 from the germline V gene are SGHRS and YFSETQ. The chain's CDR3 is CASSLGGPSHNQPQHF. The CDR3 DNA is TGCGCCAGCAGCCTAGGGGGGCCTAGCCACAATCAGCCCCAGCATTTT. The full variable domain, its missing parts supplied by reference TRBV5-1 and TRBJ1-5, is KAGVTQTPRYLIKTRGQQVTLSCSPISGHRSVSWYQQTPGQGLQFLFEYFSETQRNKGNFPGRFSGRQFSNSRSEMNVSTLELGDSALYLCASSLGGPSHNQPQHFGDGTRLSIL.

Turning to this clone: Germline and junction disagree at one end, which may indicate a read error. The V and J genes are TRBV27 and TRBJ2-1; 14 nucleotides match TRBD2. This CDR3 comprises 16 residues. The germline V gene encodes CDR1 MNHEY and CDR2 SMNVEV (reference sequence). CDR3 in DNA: TGTGCCAGCAGAGGAACCGGGACTAGCGGGGGTGCACTTCCGGTCTTC. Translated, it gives CASRGTGTSGGALPVF.